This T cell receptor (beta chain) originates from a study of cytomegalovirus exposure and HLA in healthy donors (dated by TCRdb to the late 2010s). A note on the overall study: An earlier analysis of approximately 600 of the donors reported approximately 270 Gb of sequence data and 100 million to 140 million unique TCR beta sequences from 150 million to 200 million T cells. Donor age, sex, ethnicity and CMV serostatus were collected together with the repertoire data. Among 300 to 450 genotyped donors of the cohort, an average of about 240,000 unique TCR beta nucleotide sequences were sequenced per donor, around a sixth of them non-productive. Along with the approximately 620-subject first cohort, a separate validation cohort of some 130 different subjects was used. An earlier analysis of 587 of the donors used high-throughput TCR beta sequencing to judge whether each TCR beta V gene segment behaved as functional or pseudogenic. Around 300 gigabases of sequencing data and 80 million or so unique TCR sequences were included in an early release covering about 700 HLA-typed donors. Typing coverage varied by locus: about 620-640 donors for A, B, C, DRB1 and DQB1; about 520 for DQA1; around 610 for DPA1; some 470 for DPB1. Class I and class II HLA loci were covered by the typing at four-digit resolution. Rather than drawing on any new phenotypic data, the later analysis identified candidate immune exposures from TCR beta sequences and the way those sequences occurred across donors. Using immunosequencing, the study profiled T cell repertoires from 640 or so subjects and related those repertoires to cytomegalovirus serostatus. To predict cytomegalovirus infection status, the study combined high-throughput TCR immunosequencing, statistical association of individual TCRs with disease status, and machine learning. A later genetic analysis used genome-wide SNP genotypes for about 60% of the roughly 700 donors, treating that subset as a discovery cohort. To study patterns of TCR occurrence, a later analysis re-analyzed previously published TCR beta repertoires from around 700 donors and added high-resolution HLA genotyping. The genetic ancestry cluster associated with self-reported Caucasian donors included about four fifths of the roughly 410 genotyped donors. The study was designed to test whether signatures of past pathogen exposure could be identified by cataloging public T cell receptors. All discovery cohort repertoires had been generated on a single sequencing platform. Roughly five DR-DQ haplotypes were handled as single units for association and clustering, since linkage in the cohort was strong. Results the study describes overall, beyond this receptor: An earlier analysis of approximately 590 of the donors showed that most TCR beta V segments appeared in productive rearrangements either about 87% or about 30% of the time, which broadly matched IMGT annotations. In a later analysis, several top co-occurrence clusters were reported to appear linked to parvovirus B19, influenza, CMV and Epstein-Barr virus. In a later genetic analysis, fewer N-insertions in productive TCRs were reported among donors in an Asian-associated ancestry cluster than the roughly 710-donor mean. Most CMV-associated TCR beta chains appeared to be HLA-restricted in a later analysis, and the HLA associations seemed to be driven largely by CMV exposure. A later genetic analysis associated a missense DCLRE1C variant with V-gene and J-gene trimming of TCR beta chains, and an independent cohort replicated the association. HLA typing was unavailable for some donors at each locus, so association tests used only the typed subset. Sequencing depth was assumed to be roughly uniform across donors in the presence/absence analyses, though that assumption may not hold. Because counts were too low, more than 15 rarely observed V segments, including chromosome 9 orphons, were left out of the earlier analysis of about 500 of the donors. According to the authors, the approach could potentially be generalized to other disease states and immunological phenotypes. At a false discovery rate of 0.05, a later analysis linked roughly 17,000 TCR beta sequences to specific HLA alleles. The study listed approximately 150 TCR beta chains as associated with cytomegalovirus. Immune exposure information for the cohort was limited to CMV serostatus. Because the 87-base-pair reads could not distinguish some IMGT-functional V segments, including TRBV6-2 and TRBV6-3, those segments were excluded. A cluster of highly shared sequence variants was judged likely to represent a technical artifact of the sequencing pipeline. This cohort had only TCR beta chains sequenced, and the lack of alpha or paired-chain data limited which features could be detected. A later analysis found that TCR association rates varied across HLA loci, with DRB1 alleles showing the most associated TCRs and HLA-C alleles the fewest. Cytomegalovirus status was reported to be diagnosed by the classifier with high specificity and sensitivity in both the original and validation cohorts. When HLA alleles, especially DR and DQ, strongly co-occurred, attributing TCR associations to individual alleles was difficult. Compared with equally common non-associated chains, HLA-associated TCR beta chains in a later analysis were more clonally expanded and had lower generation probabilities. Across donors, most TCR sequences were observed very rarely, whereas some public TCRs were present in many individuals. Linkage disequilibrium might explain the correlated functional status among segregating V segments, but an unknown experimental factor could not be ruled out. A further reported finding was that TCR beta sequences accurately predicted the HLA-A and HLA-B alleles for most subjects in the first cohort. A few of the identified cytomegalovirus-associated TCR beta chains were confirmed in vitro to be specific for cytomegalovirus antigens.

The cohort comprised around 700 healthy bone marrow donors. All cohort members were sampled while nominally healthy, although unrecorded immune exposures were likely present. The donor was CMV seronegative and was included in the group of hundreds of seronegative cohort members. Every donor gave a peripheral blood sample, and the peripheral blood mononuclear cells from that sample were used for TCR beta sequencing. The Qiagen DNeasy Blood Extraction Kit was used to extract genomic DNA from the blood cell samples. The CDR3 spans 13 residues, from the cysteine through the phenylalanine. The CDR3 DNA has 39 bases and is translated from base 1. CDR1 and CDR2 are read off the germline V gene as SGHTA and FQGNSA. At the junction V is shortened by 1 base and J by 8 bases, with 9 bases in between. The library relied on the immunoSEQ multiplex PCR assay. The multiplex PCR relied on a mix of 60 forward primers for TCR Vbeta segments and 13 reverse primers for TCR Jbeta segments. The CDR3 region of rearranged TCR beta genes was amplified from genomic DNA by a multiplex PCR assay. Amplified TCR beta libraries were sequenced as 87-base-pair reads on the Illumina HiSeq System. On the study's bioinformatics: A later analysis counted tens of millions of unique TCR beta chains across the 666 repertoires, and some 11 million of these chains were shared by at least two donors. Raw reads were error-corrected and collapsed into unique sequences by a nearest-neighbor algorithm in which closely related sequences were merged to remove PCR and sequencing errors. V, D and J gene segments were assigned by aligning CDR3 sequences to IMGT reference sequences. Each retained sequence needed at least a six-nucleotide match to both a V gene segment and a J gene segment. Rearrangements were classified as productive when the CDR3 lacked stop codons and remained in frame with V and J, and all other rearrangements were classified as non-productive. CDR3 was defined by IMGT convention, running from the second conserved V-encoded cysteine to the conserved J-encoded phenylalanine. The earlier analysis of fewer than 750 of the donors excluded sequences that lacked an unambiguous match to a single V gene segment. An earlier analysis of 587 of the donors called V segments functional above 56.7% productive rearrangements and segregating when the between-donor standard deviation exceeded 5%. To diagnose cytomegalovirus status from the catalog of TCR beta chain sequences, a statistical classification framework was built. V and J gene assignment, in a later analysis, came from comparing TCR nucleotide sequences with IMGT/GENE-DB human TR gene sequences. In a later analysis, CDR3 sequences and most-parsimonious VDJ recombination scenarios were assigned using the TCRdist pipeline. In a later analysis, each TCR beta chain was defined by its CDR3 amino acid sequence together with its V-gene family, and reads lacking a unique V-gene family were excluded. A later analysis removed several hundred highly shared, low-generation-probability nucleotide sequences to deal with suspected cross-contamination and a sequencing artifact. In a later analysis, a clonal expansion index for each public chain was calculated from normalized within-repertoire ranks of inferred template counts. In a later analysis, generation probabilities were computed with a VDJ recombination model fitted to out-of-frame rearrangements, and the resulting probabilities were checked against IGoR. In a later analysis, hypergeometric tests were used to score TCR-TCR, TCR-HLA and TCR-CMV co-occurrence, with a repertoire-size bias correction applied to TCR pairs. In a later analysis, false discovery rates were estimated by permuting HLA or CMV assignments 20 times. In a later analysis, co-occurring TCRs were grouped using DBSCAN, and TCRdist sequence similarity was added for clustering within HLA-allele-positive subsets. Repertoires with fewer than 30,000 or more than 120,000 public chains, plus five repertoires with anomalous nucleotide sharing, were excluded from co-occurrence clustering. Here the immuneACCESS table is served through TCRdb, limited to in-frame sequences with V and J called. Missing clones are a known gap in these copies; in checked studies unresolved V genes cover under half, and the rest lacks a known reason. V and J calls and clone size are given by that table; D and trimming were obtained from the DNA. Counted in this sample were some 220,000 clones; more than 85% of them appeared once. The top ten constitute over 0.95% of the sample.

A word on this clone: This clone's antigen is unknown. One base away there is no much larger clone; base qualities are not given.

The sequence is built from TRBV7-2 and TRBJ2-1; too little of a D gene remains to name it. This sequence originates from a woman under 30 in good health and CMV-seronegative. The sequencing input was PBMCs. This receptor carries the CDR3 CASSLDPRYEQFF. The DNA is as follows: TGTGCCAGCAGCTTAGATCCTCGGTATGAGCAGTTCTTC.